This T cell receptor (beta chain) was captured in a study of blood T cell repertoires in COVID-19. The overall study: The samples span acute and convalescent COVID-19 from the United States, Italy and Spain. Sources were T cells, B-cell-depleted T cells, or PBMCs; the material itself was cDNA or gDNA.

In the original workflow: Quantification of nucleated cells was approximated via reference gene primer amplification. Clones were read by immunoSEQ multiplex PCR, and TCRdb kept only the in-frame ones, dropping some. V and J calls plus clone size are reproduced from that table; the DNA served to infer D and trimming. Of 75,000 to 90,000 clones detected, about 87% appear once; the ten largest clones hold around 10%. This CDR3 spans 15 amino acids. V dropped 2 bases and J dropped 3 bases, with 14 bases sitting between them. Germline lookup yields CDR1 MNHNY and CDR2 SVGAGI (reference sequence). Sequencing was done on a sample of peripheral blood. The TCR originated in a man older than 75 with acute or convalescent COVID-19. The rearrangement uses TRBV6-6 and TRBJ2-7; possibly TRBD2 for D (6 bases). CDR3 residues: CASSYGGALFYEQYF. The CDR3, as DNA: TGTGCCAGCAGTTACGGAGGGGCCTTATTCTACGAGCAGTACTTC.